These T cell receptor beta chains were read from a single sample in a study of T cells in Graves' hyperthyroidism and ophthalmopathy. TCRdb re-called the multiplex PCR reads with MiXCR, one entry per CDR3 protein. The data contain approximately 640,000 distinct CDR3 sequences, about 18% of them singletons. Sequenced material: blood. The receptors here all came from a man aged 45-65 years with Graves' hyperthyroidism. The CDR3 runs from the conserved cysteine through the conserved F or W. D genes are given only for firm matches. Size is stated for part of the rows, as once, few or many counts, or as a class when the clone is expanded.

14 TRBJ2-1 TRBV28 TRBD1 many CASLLQGAFSEQFF TGTGCCAGCCTACTACAGGGGGCGTTCAGTGAGCAGTTCTTC
16 TRBJ2-7 TRBV7-6 TRBD2 few CASSLEAGGLLYEQYF TGTGCCAGCAGCCTAGAGGCGGGAGGACTCCTCTACGAGCAGTACTTC
15 TRBJ2-5 TRBV12-3/TRBV12-4 TRBD2 many CASREGLAGQETQYF TGTGCCAGCAGGGAGGGACTAGCGGGACAGGAGACCCAGTACTTC
13 TRBJ1-2 TRBV24-1 NA NA CATSDHQGSGYTF TGTGCCACCAGTGATCATCAGGGAAGCGGCTACACCTTC
13 TRBJ2-1 TRBV10-3 NA many CAISRGSNGEQFF TGTGCCATCAGCAGGGGTTCTAACGGTGAGCAGTTCTTC
12 TRBJ2-1 TRBV24-1 NA many CATSDAAGGQFF TGTGCCACCAGTGATGCCGCGGGCGGGCAGTTCTTC
16 TRBJ2-7 TRBV11-2 TRBD2 many CASSVRTSGRPDEQYF TGTGCCAGCAGCGTTAGGACTAGCGGGAGGCCCGACGAGCAGTACTTC
12 TRBJ2-1 TRBV5-1 NA many CASSVSLSEQFF TGCGCCAGCAGCGTGTCGTTGAGTGAGCAGTTCTTC
16 TRBJ1-4 TRBV5-1 NA many CASSGSNSGTNEKLFF TGCGCCAGCAGCGGAAGTAACAGCGGGACTAATGAAAAACTGTTTTTT
18 TRBJ1-1 TRBV18 NA many CASSPLRGGKILNTEAFF TGTGCCAGCTCACCACTCCGAGGGGGAAAGATCCTGAACACTGAAGCTTTCTTT
17 TRBJ2-1 TRBV4-1 NA few CASSQVYRTVSYNEQFF TGCGCCAGCAGCCAAGTCTACCGGACTGTCTCCTACAATGAGCAGTTCTTC
14 TRBJ2-1 TRBV12-3/TRBV12-4 TRBD2 many CASSLLAGGREQFF TGTGCCAGCAGTTTACTAGCGGGAGGTCGAGAGCAGTTCTTC
19 TRBJ2-1 TRBV7-9 TRBD1 NA CASSQRGGGRALILNEQFF TGTGCCAGCAGCCAGCGAGGGGGCGGGCGGGCGCTTATTCTAAATGAGCAGTTCTTC
15 TRBJ2-1 TRBV7-6 TRBD2 NA CASSLSSGSYNEQFF TGTGCCAGCAGCCTCTCTAGCGGCTCCTACAATGAGCAGTTCTTC
16 TRBJ2-3 TRBV7-9 NA few CASSPRDGTSTDTQYF TGTGCCAGCAGCCCTCGGGACGGCACTAGCACAGATACGCAGTATTTT
11 TRBJ2-7 TRBV2 NA many CASYRVYEQYF TGTGCCAGCTACAGAGTCTACGAGCAGTACTTC
17 TRBJ1-2 TRBV2 TRBD1 NA CASSEAQGTGAHYGYTF TGTGCCAGCAGTGAAGCACAGGGGACAGGGGCCCACTATGGCTACACCTTC
13 TRBJ2-7 TRBV28 TRBD1 many CASSPPQGDEQYF TGTGCCAGCAGCCCTCCCCAGGGGGACGAGCAGTACTTC
16 TRBJ2-1 TRBV5-1 TRBD2 NA CASSWTSGSRVNEQFF TGCGCCAGCAGCTGGACTAGCGGGAGTAGAGTGAATGAGCAGTTCTTC
15 TRBJ2-7 TRBV29-1 TRBD1 NA CSVRGQGIGAYEQYF TGCAGCGTCCGGGGACAGGGAATTGGGGCCTACGAGCAGTACTTC
17 TRBJ1-1 TRBV19 NA many CASSTIVEGRMNTEAFF TGTGCCAGTAGTACTATCGTGGAGGGACGGATGAACACTGAAGCTTTCTTT
13 TRBJ1-3 TRBV4-1 NA few CASKPSSGNTIYF TGCGCCAGCAAGCCTTCTTCTGGAAACACCATATATTTT
14 TRBJ2-7 TRBV15 NA many CATSRELPGYEQYF TGTGCCACCAGCAGAGAACTGCCAGGCTACGAGCAGTACTTC
14 TRBJ2-1 TRBV10-1 TRBD2 NA CASSVGLADNERFF TGCGCCAGCAGTGTAGGACTAGCCGACAATGAGCGGTTCTTC
13 TRBJ2-2 TRBV19 NA few CASQAANTGELFF TGTGCCAGCCAAGCCGCGAACACCGGGGAGCTGTTTTTT
15 TRBJ2-7 TRBV11-2 NA NA CASSLVLGGRYEQYF TGTGCCAGCAGCTTAGTGTTGGGGGGCCGGTACGAGCAGTACTTC
11 TRBJ2-7 TRBV7-2 NA few CASSYYGEQYF TGTGCCAGCAGCTATTATGGCGAGCAGTACTTC
17 TRBJ1-2 TRBV11-2 NA NA CASSFSPELYLSNGYTF TGTGCCAGCAGCTTTTCCCCGGAGCTCTATCTTAGTAATGGCTACACCTTC
14 TRBJ1-5 TRBV20-1 NA many CSARGTTVRQPQHF TGCAGTGCTAGAGGGACAACCGTTCGGCAGCCCCAGCATTTT
16 TRBJ2-7 TRBV7-3 TRBD2 many CASSPGFASGRDEQYF TGTGCCAGCAGCCCGGGTTTTGCTAGCGGGAGAGACGAGCAGTACTTC
15 TRBJ2-3 TRBV3-1 NA NA CASSVSTWITDTQYF TGTGCCAGCAGCGTGTCTACCTGGATCACAGATACGCAGTATTTT
15 TRBJ1-6 TRBV6-1 NA few CASGQGGGWNSPLHF TGTGCCAGCGGCCAGGGCGGGGGATGGAATTCACCCCTCCACTTT
13 TRBJ1-3 TRBV5-1 NA many CASSPGTFDTIYF TGCGCCAGCAGCCCGGGGACCTTCGACACCATATATTTT
15 TRBJ2-3 TRBV20-1 TRBD2 few CSATDLAGRTDTQYF TGCAGTGCAACCGACCTAGCGGGAAGAACAGATACGCAGTATTTT
16 TRBJ1-5 TRBV6-1 TRBD1 many CASSGQGAGSNQPQHF TGTGCCAGCAGTGGACAGGGGGCCGGGAGCAATCAGCCCCAGCATTTT
15 TRBJ2-2 TRBV7-6 NA many CASSLQRRGTGELFF TGTGCCAGCAGCTTACAGCGCAGGGGAACCGGGGAGCTGTTTTTT
13 TRBJ2-1 TRBV28 NA NA CAATTPTYNEQFF TGTGCCGCGACTACACCCACCTACAATGAGCAGTTCTTC
16 TRBJ2-5 TRBV27 NA many CASSPRYSRPEAAQYF TGTGCCAGCAGTCCCCGGTACAGCCGGCCGGAGGCGGCCCAGTACTTC
15 TRBJ2-2 TRBV2 NA many CASLKLAPNTGELFF TGTGCCAGTCTGAAGTTGGCCCCGAACACCGGGGAGCTGTTTTTT
15 TRBJ2-3 TRBV19 NA NA CASSGSGTSTDTQYF TGTGCCAGTAGTGGATCGGGAACTAGCACAGATACGCAGTATTTT
16 TRBJ2-1 TRBV28 TRBD2 NA CASSPRTSGTPNEQFF TGTGCCAGCAGCCCCCGGACTAGCGGGACCCCCAATGAGCAGTTCTTC
13 TRBJ2-1 TRBV12-5 NA many CASGLPGAYEQFF TGTGCTAGTGGTCTCCCGGGAGCCTATGAGCAGTTCTTC
18 TRBJ2-5 TRBV6-2/TRBV6-3 NA NA CASSDPYFFGLEQETQYF TGTGCCAGCAGTGACCCCTATTTTTTTGGACTGGAACAAGAGACCCAGTACTTC
16 TRBJ2-1 TRBV7-3 TRBD2 many CASSLTSGDSYNEQFF TGTGCCAGCAGCTTAACTAGCGGGGATTCCTACAATGAGCAGTTCTTC
15 TRBJ2-7 TRBV2 TRBD2 many CASRETSGSSYEQYF TGTGCCAGCAGGGAAACTAGCGGCAGCTCCTACGAGCAGTACTTC
14 TRBJ2-1 TRBV20-1 TRBD2 few CSATLAGGPDEQFF TGCAGTGCCACACTAGCGGGAGGCCCCGATGAGCAGTTCTTC
14 TRBJ2-7 TRBV28 TRBD1 many CASSLRDRYYEQYF TGTGCCAGCAGTCTCAGGGACAGGTACTACGAGCAGTACTTC
14 TRBJ1-6 TRBV20-1 NA NA CSARMRDQNSPLQF TGCAGTGCTAGAATGAGGGATCAAAATTCACCCCTCCAGTTT